The clone carrying this T cell receptor (beta chain) appeared a few times. What it recognizes is unknown. Barcoded TCR alpha and TCR beta cDNA libraries with UMIs came from 5'RACE using constant-segment primers. TCRdb processed the 5' RACE reads anew with MiXCR; each CDR3 protein has one entry. This sample has just over 300,000 distinct CDR3 sequences, with 15% to 20% found just once. This specimen belongs to a study of T-cell memory formation after mild COVID-19. Study-wide results and limits: The second-wave clones peaking on day 37 were not confirmed as SARS-CoV-2-specific. Pre-infection memory held some responding clones, suggesting pre-existing cross-reactive T cells responded.

The source material was PBMCs or a T cell subset sorted from them (not recorded which). The origin of this receptor is a man younger than 35 who had mild COVID-19 (a few samples of this study predate the infection). Cell type and time point are not known.

The CDR3, as DNA: TGTGCCAGCAGCTTAATGGGAGACACCGGGGAGCTGTTTTTT. It specifies CASSLMGDTGELFF. The V call is TRBV11-2, the J call TRBJ2-2, with D possibly TRBD2 on 5 matching bases. The V end lost 2 bases, the J end lost 3 bases, and 7 bases lay between the germline ends. CDR3 length: 14 amino acids. From germline, CDR1 is SGHAT and CDR2 FQNNGV.